This T cell receptor (beta chain) was observed in a study of graft-versus-host responses after intestinal transplantation. On the study more broadly: Every one of the recipients received anti-thymocyte globulin induction and afterwards took tacrolimus and steroids for about 3 years.

Here immunoSEQ multiplex PCR was the method, and the copy in TCRdb shows in-frame clones only, minus some. The table lists about 9,500 clones, roughly 90% of them singletons, with more than 9.5% in the top ten. There are 13 residues in the CDR3. The V gene's germline CDR1 is SGHVS and CDR2 FNYEAQ. Specimen: PBMCs, collected approximately 240 days after intestinal transplant. This sequence originates from a human patient who received an intestinal transplant, so some T cells may come from the graft donor. The chain employs TRBV7-6 and TRBJ2-5, with unresolved D. TRBJ2-7 matches the DNA end more closely, so the J call is doubtful. DNA for the CDR3: TGTGCCAGCAGCGGTGGAAGTCTCTACGAGCAGTACTTC. This codes for CASSGGSLYEQYF.